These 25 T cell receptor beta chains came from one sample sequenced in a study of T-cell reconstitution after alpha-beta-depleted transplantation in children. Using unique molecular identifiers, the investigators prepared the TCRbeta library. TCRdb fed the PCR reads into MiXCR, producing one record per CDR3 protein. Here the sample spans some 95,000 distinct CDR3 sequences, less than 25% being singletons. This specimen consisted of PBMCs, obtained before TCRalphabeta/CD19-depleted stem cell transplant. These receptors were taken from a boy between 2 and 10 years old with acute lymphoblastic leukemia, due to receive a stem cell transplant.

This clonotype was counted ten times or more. CDR3 region: CASSFLAGGQNTDTQYF. The CDR3 DNA reads as TGTGCCAGCAGTTTCCTGGCGGGAGGCCAGAACACAGATACGCAGTATTTT. The J gene is TRBJ2-3, the V gene TRBV28, with TRBD2 matching over 8 bases. J was trimmed by 2 bases and V by 3 bases; bases with no gene match: 10. The CDR3 consists of 17 residues. CDR1 is MDHEN, CDR2 SYDVKM, per germline.

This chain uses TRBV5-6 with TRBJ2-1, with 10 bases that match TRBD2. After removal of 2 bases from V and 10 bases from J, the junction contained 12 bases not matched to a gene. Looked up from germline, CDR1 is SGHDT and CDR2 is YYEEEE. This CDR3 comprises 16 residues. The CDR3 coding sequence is TGTGCCAGCAGCTTCAGGACTAGCGGAGGGGCCCAAGAGCAGTTCTTC. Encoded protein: CASSFRTSGGAQEQFF.

The CDR3 bases are TGTGCCAGCAGCCCCGTTTATGGTGGGCAGCCCCAGCATTTT. It codes for CASSPVYGGQPQHF. The chain has TRBV12-3 or TRBV12-4 and TRBJ1-5; no clear D. V was shortened by 6 bases and J by 7 bases, with 16 bases between the two germline ends. The CDR3 is 14 amino acids.

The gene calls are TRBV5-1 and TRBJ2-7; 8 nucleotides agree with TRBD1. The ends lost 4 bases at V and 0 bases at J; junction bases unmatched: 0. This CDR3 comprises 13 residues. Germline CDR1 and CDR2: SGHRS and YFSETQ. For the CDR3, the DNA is TGCGCCAGCAGCGACAGGGGCTCCTACGAGCAGTACTTC. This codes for CASSDRGSYEQYF.

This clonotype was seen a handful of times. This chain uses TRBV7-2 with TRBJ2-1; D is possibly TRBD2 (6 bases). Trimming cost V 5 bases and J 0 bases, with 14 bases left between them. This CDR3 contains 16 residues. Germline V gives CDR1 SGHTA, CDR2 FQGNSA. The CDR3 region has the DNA TGTGCCAGCAGCCTCGCCTTCGGGAGCTCCTACAATGAGCAGTTCTTC. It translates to CASSLAFGSSYNEQFF.

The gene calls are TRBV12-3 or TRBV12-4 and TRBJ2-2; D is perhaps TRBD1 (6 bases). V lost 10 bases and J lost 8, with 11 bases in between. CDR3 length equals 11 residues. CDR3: CANREQGELFF. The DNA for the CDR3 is TGTGCCAACAGGGAGCAGGGGGAGCTGTTTTTT.

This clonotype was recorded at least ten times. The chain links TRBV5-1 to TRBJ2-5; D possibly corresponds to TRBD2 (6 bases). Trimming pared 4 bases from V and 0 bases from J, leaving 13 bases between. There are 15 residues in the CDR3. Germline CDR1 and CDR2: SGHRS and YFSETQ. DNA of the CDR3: TGCGCCAGCAGCGCGGACTACATGTACCAAGAGACCCAGTACTTC. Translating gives CASSADYMYQETQYF.

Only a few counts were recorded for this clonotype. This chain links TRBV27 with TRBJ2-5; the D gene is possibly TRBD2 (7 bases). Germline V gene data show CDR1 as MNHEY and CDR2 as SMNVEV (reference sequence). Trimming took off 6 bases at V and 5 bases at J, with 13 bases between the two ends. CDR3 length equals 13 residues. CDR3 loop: CASSRGGKETQYF. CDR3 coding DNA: TGTGCCAGCAGCAGGGGAGGGAAGGAGACCCAGTACTTC.

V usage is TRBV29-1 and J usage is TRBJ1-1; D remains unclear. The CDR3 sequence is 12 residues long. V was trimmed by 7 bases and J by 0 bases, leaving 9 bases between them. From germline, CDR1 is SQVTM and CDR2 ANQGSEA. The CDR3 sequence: CSGCRLNTEAFF. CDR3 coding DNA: TGCAGCGGGTGTAGACTGAACACTGAAGCTTTCTTT.

The chain's CDR3 is CASSNPDRRNTEAFF. The DNA for the CDR3 is TGTGCCAGCAGCAATCCGGACCGTAGGAACACTGAAGCTTTCTTT. The V gene is TRBV7-8, the J gene TRBJ1-1; D unclear. V lost 5 bases to trimming and J lost 1 base, with 14 bases between them. The CDR3 loop spans 15 amino acids. Germline V lookup: CDR1 SGHVS, CDR2 FQNEAQ.

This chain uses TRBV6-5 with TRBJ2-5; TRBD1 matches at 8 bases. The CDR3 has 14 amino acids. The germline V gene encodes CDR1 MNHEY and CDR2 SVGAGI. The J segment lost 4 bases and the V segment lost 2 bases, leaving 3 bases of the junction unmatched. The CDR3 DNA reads TGTGCCAGCAGTTACGGGACAGGACGAGAGACCCAGTACTTC. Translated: CASSYGTGRETQYF.

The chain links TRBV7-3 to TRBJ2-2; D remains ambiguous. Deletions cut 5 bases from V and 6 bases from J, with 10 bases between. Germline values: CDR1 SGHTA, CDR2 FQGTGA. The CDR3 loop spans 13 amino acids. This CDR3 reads CASSPMVAGELFF. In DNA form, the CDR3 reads TGTGCCAGCAGCCCGATGGTTGCCGGGGAGCTGTTTTTT.

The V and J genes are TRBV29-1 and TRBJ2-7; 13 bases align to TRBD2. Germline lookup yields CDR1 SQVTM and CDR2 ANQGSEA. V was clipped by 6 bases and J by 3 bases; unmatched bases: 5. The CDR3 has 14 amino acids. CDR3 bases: TGCAGCGTGCTGGGACTAGCGGGGATCTACGAGCAGTACTTC. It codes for CSVLGLAGIYEQYF.

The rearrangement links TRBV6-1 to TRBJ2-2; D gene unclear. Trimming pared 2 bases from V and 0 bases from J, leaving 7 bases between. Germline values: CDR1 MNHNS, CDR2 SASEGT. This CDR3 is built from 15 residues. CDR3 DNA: TGTGCCAGCAGTGAAAGGCTAGCGAACACCGGGGAGCTGTTTTTT. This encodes CASSERLANTGELFF.

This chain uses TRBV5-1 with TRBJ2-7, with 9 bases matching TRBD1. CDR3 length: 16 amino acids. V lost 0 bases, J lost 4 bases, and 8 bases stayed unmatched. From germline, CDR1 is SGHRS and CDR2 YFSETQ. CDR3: CASSLAFPGQGYEQYF. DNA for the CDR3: TGCGCCAGCAGCTTGGCCTTCCCGGGACAGGGATACGAGCAGTACTTC.

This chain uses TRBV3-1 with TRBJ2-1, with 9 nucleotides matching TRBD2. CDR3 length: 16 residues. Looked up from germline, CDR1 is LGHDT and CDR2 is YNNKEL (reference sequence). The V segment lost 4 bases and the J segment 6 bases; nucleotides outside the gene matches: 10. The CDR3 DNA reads TGTGCCAGCAGCCTCTATAGTGGCGGGAGGGGCAATGAGCAGTTCTTC. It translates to CASSLYSGGRGNEQFF.

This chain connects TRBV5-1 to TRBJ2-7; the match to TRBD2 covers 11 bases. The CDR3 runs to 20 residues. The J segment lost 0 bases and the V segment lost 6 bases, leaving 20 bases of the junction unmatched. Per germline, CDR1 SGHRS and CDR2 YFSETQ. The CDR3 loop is CASKGSGGTSGVLSSYEQYF. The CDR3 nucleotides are TGCGCCAGCAAGGGCAGCGGTGGGACTAGCGGAGTCCTAAGCTCCTACGAGCAGTACTTC.

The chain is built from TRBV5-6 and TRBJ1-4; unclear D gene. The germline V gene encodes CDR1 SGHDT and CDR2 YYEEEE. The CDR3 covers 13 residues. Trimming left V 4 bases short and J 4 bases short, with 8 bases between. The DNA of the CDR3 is TGTGCCAGCAGCCTGGCAGATAATGAAAAACTGTTTTTT. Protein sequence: CASSLADNEKLFF. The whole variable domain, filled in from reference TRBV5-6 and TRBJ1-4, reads DAGVTQSPTHLIKTRGQQVTLRCSPKSGHDTVSWYQQALGQGPQFIFQYYEEEERQRGNFPDRFSGHQFPNYSSELNVNALLLGDSALYLCASSLADNEKLFFGSGTQLSVL.

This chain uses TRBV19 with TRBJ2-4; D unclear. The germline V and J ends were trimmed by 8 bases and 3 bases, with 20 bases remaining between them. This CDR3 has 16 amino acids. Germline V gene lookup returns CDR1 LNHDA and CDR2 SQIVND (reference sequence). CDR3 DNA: TGTGCCAGTTTCGCCACCTCGGGTATTGGCAAAAACATTCAGTACTTC. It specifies CASFATSGIGKNIQYF.

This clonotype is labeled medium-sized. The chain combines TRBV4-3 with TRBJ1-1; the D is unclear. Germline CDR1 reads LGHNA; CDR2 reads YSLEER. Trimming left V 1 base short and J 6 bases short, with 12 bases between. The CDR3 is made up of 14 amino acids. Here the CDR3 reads CASSQVQGQAEAFF. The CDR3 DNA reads TGCGCCAGCAGCCAAGTTCAAGGGCAGGCTGAAGCTTTCTTT.

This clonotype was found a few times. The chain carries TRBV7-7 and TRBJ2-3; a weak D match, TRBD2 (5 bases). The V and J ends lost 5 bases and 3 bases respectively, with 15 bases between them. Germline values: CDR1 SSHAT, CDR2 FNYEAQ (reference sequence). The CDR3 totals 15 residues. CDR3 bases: TGTGCCAGCAGCCCCGGACTTTTTGGGACAGATACGCAGTATTTT. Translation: CASSPGLFGTDTQYF.

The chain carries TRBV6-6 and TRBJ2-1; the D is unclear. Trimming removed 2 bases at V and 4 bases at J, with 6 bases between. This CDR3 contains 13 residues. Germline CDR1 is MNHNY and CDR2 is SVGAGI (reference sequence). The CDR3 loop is CASSYGEYNEQFF. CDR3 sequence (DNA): TGTGCCAGCAGTTACGGGGAATACAATGAGCAGTTCTTC.

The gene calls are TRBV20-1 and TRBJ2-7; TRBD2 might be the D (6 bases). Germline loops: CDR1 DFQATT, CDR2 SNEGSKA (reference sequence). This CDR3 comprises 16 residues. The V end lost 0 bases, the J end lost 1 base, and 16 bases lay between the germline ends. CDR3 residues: CSARDIGGAVSYEQYF. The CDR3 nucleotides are TGCAGTGCTAGAGATATCGGCGGGGCCGTTTCCTACGAGCAGTACTTC.

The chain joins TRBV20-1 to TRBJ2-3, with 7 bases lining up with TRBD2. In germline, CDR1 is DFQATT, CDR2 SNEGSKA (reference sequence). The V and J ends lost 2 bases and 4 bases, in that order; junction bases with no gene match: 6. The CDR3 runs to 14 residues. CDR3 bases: TGCAGTGCTAGACCTAGCGGAAGCGCAGATACGCAGTATTTT. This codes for CSARPSGSADTQYF.

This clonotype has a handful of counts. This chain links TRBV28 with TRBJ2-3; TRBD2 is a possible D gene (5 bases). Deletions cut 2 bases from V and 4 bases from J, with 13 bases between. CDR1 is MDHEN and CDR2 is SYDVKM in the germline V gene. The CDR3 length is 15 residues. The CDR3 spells CASSLQPRRPDTQYF. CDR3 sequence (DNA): TGTGCCAGCAGTTTACAACCGAGGAGGCCAGATACGCAGTATTTT.